Detailed here is one T cell receptor beta chain. Its cognate antigen is unknown. The CDR3 is 14 residues long. V lost 4 bases, J lost 4 bases, and 12 bases lay in between. The V gene's germline CDR1 is SGHRS and CDR2 YFSETQ. This sample is part of a study of OX40 agonist ivuxolimab in advanced cancers. Study at large: Those enrolled were roughly 80% male, with a mean age of about 66 years and ages from roughly 20 to 90. Earlier treatment with anti-PD-1, anti-PD-L1 or anti-CTLA-4 was permitted, and around 36% had received some. Study conclusions and caveats: People who partly responded at 0.1-3.0 mg/kg had some of the least clonal expansion seen.

Sequencing was performed with immunoSEQ multiplex PCR; in TCRdb, only in-frame clones are kept and a portion is missing. The sample holds about 83,000 clones, around 84% seen once. V is TRBV5-1 and J is TRBJ1-5; D ambiguous. This receptor was taken from an adult with an advanced solid tumor such as melanoma, head and neck, liver or kidney cancer. Sequenced here: CD4+ or CD8+ T cells sorted from blood, sampled in a trial of the OX40 agonist ivuxolimab. The CDR3, as DNA: TGCGCCAGCAGCCCGACTGACCAGAATCAGCCCCAGCATTTT. Translated, it gives CASSPTDQNQPQHF.